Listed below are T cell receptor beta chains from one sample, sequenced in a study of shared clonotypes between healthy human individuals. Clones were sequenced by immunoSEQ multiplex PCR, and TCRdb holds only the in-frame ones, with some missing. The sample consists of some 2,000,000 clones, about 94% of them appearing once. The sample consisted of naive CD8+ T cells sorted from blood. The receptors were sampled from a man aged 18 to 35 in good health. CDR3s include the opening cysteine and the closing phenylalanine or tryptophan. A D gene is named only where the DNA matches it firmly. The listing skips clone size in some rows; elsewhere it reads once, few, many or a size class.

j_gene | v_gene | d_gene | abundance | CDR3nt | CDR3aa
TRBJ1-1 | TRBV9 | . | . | TGTGCCAGCAGCCCGGTTGACGACACTGAAGCTTTCTTT | CASSPVDDTEAFF
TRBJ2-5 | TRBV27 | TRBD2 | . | TGTGCCAGCAGTTTAGGGGGGGAGCGCCGGACCCAGTACTTC | CASSLGGERRTQYF
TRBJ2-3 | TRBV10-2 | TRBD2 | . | TGCGCCAGCAGTGAGCTAGCGGGGGGCACAGATACGCAGTATTTT | CASSELAGGTDTQYF
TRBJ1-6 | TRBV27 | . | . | TGTGCCAGCAGTTTAATGCAGAATTCACCCCTCCACTTT | CASSLMQNSPLHF
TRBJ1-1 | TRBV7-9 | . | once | TGTGCCAGCAGCTTAGTGTTGGCACCGGGGGACACTGAAGCTTTCTTT | CASSLVLAPGDTEAFF
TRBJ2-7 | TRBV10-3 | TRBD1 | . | TGTGCCACGGGACAGGGGGCCTACGAGCAGTACTTC | CATGQGAYEQYF
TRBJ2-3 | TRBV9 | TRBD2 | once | TGTGCCAGCAGCGCCAGGACTAGCGGGAGAGAGGATACGCAGTATTTT | CASSARTSGREDTQYF
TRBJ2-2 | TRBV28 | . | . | TGTGCCAGCACCAACCCGACAGAATCGAACACCGGGGAGCTGTTTTTT | CASTNPTESNTGELFF
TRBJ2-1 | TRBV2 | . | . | TGTGCCAGCAGTGTACCTGGTTGGGACAATGAGCAGTTCTTC | CASSVPGWDNEQFF
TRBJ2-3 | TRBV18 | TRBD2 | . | TGTGCCAGCTCACTAAGCGGGGGGGCGACAGATACGCAGTATTTT | CASSLSGGATDTQYF
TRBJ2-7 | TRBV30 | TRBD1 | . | TGTGCCTGGAGTGCCGGGACAGGGGACAACGAGCAGTACTTC | CAWSAGTGDNEQYF
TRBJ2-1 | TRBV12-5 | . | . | TGTGCTAGTGGTTTGGTACTTCCCAGGACAGACCCGCTTTACAATGAGCAGTTCTTC | CASGLVLPRTDPLYNEQFF
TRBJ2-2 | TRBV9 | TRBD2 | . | TGTGCCAGCAGCGCCAGTTCCGGGACTAGCGGAAACACCGGGGAGCTGTTTTTT | CASSASSGTSGNTGELFF
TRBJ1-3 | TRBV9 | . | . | TGTGCCAGCAGCGTAGGGGACACCATATATTTT | CASSVGDTIYF
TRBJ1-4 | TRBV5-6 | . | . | TGTGCCAGCAGCTCGGGCGGGGCGGTATACGATGAAAAACTGTTTTTT | CASSSGGAVYDEKLFF
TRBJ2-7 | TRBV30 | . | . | TGTGCCTGGGACGATGGGAGTTACGAGCAGTACTTC | CAWDDGSYEQYF
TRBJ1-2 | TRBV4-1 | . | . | TGCGCCAGCAGCCAAGATATTATGCATAACTTAATACATGGCTACACCTTC | CASSQDIMHNLIHGYTF
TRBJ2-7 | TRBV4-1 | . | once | TGCGCCAGCAGCCAATTCGTTGCGGGTAATTCCTACGAGCAGTACTTC | CASSQFVAGNSYEQYF